The source of this TCR beta chain is a study of low-dose radiotherapy and immunotherapy resistance in tumors. Whole-study context: A dose of 0.5 Gy per fraction was delivered to Cohort 1 every 2 weeks, for a total of 6.5 Gy. One day prior to radiation and immunotherapy, intravenous cyclophosphamide at 200 mg/m2 was given, repeated every two weeks.

V was clipped by 4 bases and J by 7 bases, with 8 bases between them. In germline, CDR1 is ENHRY, CDR2 SYGVKD. The length of the CDR3 is 12 residues. Alpha- and beta-chain coverage of first-strand cDNA came from TRAV- and TRBV-specific primers. Amplification of TCRs used a constant-region primer and V-primer adapter for approximately 18 PCR cycles. Using its own MiXCR run on the reads, TCRdb lists one record per CDR3 protein. The sample lists 15,000 to 20,000 distinct CDR3 sequences, 70% occurring once. The chain carries TRBV10-3 and TRBJ2-1; D is unclear. The clonotype was recovered from a human donor with advanced metastatic prostate, ovarian, gallbladder or colorectal cancer (not recorded which). This table probably holds off-target reads from a library built for another chain. The CDR3 loop reads CAISVTANEQFF. As DNA, the CDR3 is TGTGCCATCAGTGTAACGGCGAATGAGCAGTTCTTC.